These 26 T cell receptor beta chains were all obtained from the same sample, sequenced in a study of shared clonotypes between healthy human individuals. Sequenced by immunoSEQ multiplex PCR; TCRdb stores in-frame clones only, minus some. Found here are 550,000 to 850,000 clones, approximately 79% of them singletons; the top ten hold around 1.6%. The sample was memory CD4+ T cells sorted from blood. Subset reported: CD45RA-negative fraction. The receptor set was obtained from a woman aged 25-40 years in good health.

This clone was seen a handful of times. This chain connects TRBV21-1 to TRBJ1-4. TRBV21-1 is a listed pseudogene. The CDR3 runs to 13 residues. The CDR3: CASSKGPNEKLFF. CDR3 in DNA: TGTGCCAGCAGCAAGGGACCTAATGAAAAACTGTTTTTT.

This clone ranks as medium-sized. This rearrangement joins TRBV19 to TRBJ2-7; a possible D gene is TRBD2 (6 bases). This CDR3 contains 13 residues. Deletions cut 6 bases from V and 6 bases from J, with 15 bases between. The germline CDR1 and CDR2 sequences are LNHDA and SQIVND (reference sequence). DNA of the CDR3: TGTGCCAGTAGCCGGGACTCCGACCGCGAGCAGTACTTC. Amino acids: CASSRDSDREQYF.

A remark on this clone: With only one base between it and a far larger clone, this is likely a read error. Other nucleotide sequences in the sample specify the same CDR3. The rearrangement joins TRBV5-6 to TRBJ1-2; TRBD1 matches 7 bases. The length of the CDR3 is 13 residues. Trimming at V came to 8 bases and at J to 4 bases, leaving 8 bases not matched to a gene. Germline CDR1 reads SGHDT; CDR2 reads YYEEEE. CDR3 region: CASRRQGSYGYTF. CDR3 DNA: TGTGCCAGTAGGCGACAGGGCAGCTATGGCTACACCTTC. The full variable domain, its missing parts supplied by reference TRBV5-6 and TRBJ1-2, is DAGVTQSPTHLIKTRGQQVTLRCSPKSGHDTVSWYQQALGQGPQFIFQYYEEEERQRGNFPDRFSGHQFPNYSSELNVNALLLGDSALYLCASRRQGSYGYTFGSGTRLTVV.

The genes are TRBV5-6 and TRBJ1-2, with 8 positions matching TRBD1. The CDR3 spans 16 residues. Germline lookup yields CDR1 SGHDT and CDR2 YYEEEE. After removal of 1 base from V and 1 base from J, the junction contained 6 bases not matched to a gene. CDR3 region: CASSLFTGGGNYGYTF. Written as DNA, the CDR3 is TGTGCCAGCAGCTTGTTCACAGGGGGTGGTAACTATGGCTACACCTTC.

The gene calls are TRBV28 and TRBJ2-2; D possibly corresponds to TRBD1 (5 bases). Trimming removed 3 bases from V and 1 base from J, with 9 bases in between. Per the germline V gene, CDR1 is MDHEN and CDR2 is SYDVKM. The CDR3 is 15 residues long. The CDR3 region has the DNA TGTGCCAGCAGTTTTTCCGGACAGAACACCGGGGAGCTGTTTTTT. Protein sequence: CASSFSGQNTGELFF.

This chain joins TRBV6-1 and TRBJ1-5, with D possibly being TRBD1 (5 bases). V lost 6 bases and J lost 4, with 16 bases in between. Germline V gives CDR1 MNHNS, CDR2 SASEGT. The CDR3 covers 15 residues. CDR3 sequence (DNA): TGTGCCAGCAGCCTTATGCGGGGGATTAATCAGCCCCAGCATTTT. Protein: CASSLMRGINQPQHF.

The CDR3 DNA reads as TGCAGCGTTGAAGATCGGGGTGGCACTGAAGCTTTCTTT. As protein: CSVEDRGGTEAFF. The chain has TRBV29-1 and TRBJ1-1; D gene unclear. The CDR3 has 13 amino acids. The V and J ends lost 0 bases and 4 bases respectively, with 9 bases between them. CDR1 is SQVTM, CDR2 ANQGSEA, per germline.

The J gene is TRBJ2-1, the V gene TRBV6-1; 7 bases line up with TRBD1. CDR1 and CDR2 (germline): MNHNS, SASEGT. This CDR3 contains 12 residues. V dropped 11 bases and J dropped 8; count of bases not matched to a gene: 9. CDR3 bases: TGTGCCGCAAAGCGGACAGGCGATGAGCAGTTCTTC. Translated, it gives CAAKRTGDEQFF.

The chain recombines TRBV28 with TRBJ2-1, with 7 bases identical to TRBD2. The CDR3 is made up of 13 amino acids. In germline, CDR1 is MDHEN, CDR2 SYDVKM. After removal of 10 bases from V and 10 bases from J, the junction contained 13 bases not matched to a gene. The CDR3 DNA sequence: TGTGCCAACGGAGGTGGGGCGGGAGAAGAGCAGTTCTTC. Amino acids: CANGGGAGEEQFF.

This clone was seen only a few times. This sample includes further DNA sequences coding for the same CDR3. The CDR3 DNA reads TGCGCCAGCAGCTCAGGGACAGGGGGCACTGAAGCTTTCTTT. Amino acids: CASSSGTGGTEAFF. The chain combines TRBV5-1 with TRBJ1-1, with TRBD1 identical over 11 bases. Germline lookup yields CDR1 SGHRS and CDR2 YFSETQ. Trimming at V came to 3 bases and at J to 4 bases, leaving 2 bases not matched to a gene. The CDR3 runs 14 residues.

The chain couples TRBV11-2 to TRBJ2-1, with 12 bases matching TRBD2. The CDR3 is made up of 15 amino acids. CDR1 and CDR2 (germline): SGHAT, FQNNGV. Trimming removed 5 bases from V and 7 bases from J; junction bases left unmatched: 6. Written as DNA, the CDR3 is TGTGCCAGCAGCATGTGGACTAGCGGGAAAAATGAGCAGTTCTTC. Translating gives CASSMWTSGKNEQFF.

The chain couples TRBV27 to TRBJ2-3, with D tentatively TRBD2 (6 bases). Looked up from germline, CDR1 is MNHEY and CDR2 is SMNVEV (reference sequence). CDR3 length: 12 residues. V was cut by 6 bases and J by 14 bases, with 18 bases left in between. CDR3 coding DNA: TGTGCCAGCAGCTACCCGGGACTCCCTCCGTATTTT. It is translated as CASSYPGLPPYF.

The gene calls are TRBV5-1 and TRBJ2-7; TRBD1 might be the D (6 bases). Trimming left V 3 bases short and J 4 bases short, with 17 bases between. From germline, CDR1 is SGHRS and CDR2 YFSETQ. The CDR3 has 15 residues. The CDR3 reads CASSSHRVEEYEQYF. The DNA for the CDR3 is TGCGCCAGCAGCTCCCACAGGGTCGAGGAATACGAGCAGTACTTC.

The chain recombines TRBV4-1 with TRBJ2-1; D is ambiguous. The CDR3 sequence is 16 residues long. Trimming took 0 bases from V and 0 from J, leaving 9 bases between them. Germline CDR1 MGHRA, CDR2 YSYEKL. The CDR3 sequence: CASSQDRTASYNEQFF. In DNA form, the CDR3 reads TGCGCCAGCAGCCAAGATAGGACGGCCTCCTACAATGAGCAGTTCTTC.

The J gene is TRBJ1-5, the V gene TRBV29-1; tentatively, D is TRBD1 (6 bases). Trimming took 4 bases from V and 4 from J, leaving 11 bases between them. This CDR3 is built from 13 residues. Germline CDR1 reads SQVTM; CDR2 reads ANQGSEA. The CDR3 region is CSVVEQGNQPQHF. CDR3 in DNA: TGCAGCGTTGTCGAACAGGGAAATCAGCCCCAGCATTTT.

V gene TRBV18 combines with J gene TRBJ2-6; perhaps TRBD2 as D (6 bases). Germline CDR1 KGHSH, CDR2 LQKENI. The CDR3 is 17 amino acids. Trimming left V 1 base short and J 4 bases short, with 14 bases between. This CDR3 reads CASSPRLGSTGANVLTF. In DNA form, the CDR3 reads TGTGCCAGCTCACCACGGCTCGGGAGTACGGGGGCCAACGTCCTGACTTTC.

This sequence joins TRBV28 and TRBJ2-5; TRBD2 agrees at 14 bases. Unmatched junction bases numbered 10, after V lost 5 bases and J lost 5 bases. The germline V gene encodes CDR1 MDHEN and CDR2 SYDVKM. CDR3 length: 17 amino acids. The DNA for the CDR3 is TGTGCCAGCAGTCCCGGGACTAGCGGGAGAAGAGGGGAGACCCAGTACTTC. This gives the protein CASSPGTSGRRGETQYF. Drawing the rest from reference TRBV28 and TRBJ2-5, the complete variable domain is DVKVTQSSRYLVKRTGEKVFLECVQDMDHENMFWYRQDPGLGLRLIYFSYDVKMKEKGDIPEGYSVSREKKERFSLILESASTNQTSMYLCASSPGTSGRRGETQYFGPGTRLLVL.

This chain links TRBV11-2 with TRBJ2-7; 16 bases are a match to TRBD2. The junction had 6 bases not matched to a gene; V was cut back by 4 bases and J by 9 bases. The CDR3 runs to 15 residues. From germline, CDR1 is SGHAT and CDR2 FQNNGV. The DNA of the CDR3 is TGTGCCAGCAGCTCGGGACTAGCGGGAGGGGTTGGGCAGTACTTC. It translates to CASSSGLAGGVGQYF.

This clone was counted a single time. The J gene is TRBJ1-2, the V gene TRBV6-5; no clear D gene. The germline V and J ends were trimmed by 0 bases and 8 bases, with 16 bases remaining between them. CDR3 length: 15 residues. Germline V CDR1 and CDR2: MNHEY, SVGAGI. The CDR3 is CASSYSMDPGGGYTF. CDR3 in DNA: TGTGCCAGCAGTTACTCGATGGACCCCGGAGGGGGCTACACCTTC.

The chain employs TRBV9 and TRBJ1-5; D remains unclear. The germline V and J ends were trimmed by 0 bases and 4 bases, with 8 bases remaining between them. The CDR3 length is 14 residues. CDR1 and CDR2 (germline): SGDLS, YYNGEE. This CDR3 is CASSVAWGNQPQHF. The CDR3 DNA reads TGTGCCAGCAGCGTAGCTTGGGGTAATCAGCCCCAGCATTTT.

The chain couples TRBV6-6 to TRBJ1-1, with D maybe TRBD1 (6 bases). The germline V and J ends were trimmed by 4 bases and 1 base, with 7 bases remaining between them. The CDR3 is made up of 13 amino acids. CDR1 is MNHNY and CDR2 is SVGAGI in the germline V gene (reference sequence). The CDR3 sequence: CASSLQGNTEAFF. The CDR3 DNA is TGTGCCAGCAGTTTACAGGGGAACACTGAAGCTTTCTTT.

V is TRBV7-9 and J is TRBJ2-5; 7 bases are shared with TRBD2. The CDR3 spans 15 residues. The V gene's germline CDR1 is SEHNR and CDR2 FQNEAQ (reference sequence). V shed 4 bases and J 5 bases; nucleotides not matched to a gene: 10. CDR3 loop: CASSSMGGVAETQYF. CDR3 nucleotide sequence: TGTGCCAGCAGCTCAATGGGGGGGGTCGCTGAGACCCAGTACTTC.

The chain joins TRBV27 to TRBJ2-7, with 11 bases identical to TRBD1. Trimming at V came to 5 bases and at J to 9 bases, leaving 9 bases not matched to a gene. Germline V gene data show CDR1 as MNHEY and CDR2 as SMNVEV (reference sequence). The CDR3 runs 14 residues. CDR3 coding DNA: TGTGCCAGCAGTATGGACAGGGGGCTTCGCGGGCAGTACTTC. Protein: CASSMDRGLRGQYF.

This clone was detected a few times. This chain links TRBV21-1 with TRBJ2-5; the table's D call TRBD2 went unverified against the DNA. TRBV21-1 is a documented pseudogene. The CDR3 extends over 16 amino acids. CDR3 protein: CASSKASSGRQETQYF. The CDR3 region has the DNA TGTGCCAGCAGCAAAGCGTCTAGCGGGAGACAGGAGACCCAGTACTTC.

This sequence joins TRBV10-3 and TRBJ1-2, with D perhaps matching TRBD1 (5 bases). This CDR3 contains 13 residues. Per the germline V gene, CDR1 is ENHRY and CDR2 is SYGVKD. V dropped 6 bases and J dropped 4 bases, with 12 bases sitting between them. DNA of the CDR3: TGTGCCATCAGCGGGGACGGAGCCTATGGCTACACCTTC. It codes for CAISGDGAYGYTF.

The CDR3 is CASSEATRTDTQYF. Written as DNA, the CDR3 is TGTGCCAGCAGTGAAGCGACTAGGACAGATACGCAGTATTTT. The chain has TRBV6-1 and TRBJ2-3; D is perhaps TRBD2 (6 bases). The CDR3 has 14 amino acids. CDR1 MNHNS and CDR2 SASEGT come from the germline V gene. Deletions cut 0 bases from V and 3 bases from J, with 7 bases between.